This TCR beta chain derives from a study of control samples from healthy donors and cancer patients. This clone has a single count. Sequencing used immunoSEQ multiplex PCR; TCRdb keeps in-frame clones, though not all of them. This sample has approximately 60,000 clones, with approximately 85% found just once. V lost 5 bases, J lost 3 bases, and 8 bases stayed unmatched. Looked up from germline, CDR1 is SGHTA and CDR2 is FQGNSA. The CDR3 is made up of 16 amino acids. The chain is built from TRBV7-2 and TRBJ2-5; 11 nucleotides align to TRBD2. The sequenced sample was blood. This clonotype was obtained from a middle-aged man in good health. The CDR3 region is CASSKRGLAEKETQYF. CDR3 sequence (DNA): TGTGCCAGCAGCAAACGGGGACTAGCGGAAAAAGAGACCCAGTACTTC. The whole variable domain, remainder taken from reference TRBV7-2 and TRBJ2-5, is GAGVSQSPSNKVTEKGKDVELRCDPISGHTALYWYRQSLGQGLEFLIYFQGNSAPDKSGLPSDRFSAERTGGSVSTLTIQRTQQEDSAVYLCASSKRGLAEKETQYFGPGTRLLVL.